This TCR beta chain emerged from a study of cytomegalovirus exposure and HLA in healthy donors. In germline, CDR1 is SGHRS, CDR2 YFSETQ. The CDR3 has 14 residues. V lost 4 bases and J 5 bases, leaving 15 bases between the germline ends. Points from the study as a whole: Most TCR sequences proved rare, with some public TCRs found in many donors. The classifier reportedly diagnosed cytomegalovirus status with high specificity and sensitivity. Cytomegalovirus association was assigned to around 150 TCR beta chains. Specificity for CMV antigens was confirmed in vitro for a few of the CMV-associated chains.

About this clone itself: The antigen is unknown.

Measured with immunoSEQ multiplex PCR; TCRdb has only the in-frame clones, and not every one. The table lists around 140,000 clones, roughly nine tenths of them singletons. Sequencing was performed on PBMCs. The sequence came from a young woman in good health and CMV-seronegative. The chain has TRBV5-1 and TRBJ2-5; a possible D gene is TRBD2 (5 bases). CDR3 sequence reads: CASSARERGETQYF. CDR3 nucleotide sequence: TGCGCCAGCAGCGCTCGGGAACGTGGGGAGACCCAGTACTTC.